This TCR beta chain was obtained from a study of cytotoxic CD8 clonotypes in ibrutinib-treated CLL. Study results and caveats: Public clonotypes, found uncommonly, either contracted or stayed stable on treatment.

Here immunoSEQ multiplex PCR was the method, and the copy in TCRdb shows in-frame clones only, minus some. The data contain more than 8,000 clones, over 60% of them seen just once; the ten biggest clones take up over 15%. The CDR3 covers 15 residues. Trimming took off 4 bases at V and 1 base at J, with 16 bases between the two ends. Germline lookup yields CDR1 GTSNPN and CDR2 SVGIG (reference sequence). About this clone: Its antigen is still unknown.

This clonotype was sampled from a human donor with chronic lymphocytic leukemia. This specimen was PBMCs, taken before ibrutinib treatment. This chain uses TRBV30 with TRBJ2-5; D is unclear. CDR3 sequence (DNA): TGTGCCTGGACGAATCCCAACCAGTTCCAAGAGACCCAGTACTTC. Amino acid sequence: CAWTNPNQFQETQYF.